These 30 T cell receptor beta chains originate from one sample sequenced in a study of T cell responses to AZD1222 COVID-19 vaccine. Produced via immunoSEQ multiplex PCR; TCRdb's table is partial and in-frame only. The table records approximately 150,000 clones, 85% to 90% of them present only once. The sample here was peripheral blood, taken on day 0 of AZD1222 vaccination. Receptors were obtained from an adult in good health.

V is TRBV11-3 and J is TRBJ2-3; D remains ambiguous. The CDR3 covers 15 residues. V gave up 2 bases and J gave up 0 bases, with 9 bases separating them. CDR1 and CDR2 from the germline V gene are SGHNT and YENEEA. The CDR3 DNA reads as TGTGCCAGCAGCTTATATTCGGATAGCACAGATACGCAGTATTTT. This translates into CASSLYSDSTDTQYF. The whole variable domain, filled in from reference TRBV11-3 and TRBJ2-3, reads EAGVVQSPRYKIIEKKQPVAFWCNPISGHNTLYWYLQNLGQGPELLIRYENEEAVDDSQLPKDRFSAERLKGVDSTLKIQPAELGDSAVYLCASSLYSDSTDTQYFGPGTRLTVL.

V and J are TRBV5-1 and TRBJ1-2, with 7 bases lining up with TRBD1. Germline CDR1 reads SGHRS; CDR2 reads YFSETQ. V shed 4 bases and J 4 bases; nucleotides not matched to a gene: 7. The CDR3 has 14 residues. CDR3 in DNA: TGCGCCAGCAGCCCAGGGGGGACTACCTATGGCTACACCTTC. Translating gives CASSPGGTTYGYTF. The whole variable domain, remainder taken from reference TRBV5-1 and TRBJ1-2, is KAGVTQTPRYLIKTRGQQVTLSCSPISGHRSVSWYQQTPGQGLQFLFEYFSETQRNKGNFPGRFSGRQFSNSRSEMNVSTLELGDSALYLCASSPGGTTYGYTFGSGTRLTVV.

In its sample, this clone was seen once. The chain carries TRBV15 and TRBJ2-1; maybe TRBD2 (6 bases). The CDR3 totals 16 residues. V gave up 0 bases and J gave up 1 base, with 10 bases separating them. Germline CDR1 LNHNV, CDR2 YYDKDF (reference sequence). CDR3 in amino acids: CATSRETGGSYNEQFF. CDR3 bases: TGTGCCACCAGCAGAGAGACTGGGGGGTCCTACAATGAGCAGTTCTTC.

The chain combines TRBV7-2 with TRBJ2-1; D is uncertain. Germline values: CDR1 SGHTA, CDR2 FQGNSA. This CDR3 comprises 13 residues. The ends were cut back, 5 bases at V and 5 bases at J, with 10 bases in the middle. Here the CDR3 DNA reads TGTGCCAGCAGCCGTGTGGTCGACAATGAGCAGTTCTTC. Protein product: CASSRVVDNEQFF. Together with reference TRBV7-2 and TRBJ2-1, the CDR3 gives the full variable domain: GAGVSQSPSNKVTEKGKDVELRCDPISGHTALYWYRQSLGQGLEFLIYFQGNSAPDKSGLPSDRFSAERTGGSVSTLTIQRTQQEDSAVYLCASSRVVDNEQFFGPGTRLTVL.

This CDR3 reads CASSAGRSTDTQYF. The CDR3 bases are TGTGCCAGTAGTGCGGGCCGCAGCACAGATACGCAGTATTTT. The chain is built from TRBV19 and TRBJ2-3, with a tentative D call TRBD2 (5 bases). Trimming left V 5 bases short and J 0 bases short, with 9 bases between. The germline gives CDR1 LNHDA, CDR2 SQIVND (reference sequence). CDR3 length equals 14 residues.

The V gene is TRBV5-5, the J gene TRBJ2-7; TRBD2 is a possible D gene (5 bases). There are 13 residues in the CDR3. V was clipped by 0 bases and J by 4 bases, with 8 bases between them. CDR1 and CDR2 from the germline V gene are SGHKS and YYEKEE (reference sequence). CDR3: CASSLVGVYEQYF. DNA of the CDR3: TGTGCCAGCAGCTTGGTGGGAGTTTACGAGCAGTACTTC.

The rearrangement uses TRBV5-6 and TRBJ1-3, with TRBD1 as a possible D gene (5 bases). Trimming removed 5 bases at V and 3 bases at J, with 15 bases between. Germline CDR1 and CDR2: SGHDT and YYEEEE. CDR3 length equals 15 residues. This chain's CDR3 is CASRSRGAHGNTIYF. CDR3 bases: TGTGCCAGCAGGTCCCGGGGCGCGCATGGAAACACCATATATTTT.

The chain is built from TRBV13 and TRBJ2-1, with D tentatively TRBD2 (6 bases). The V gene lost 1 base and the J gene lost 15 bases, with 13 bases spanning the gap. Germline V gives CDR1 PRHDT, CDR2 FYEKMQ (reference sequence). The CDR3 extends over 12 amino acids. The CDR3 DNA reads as TGTGCCAGCAGCTTAGACGGAGGGAGTGGGTTCTTC. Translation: CASSLDGGSGFF.

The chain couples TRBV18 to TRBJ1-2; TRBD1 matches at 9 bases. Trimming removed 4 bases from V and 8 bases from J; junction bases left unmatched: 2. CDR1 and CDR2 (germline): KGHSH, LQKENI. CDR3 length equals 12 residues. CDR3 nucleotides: TGTGCCAGCTCACGACAGGGGGAAGGCTACACCTTC. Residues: CASSRQGEGYTF. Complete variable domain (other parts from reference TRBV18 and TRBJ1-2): NAGVMQNPRHLVRRRGQEARLRCSPMKGHSHVYWYRQLPEEGLKFMVYLQKENIIDESGMPKERFSAEFPKEGPSILRIQQVVRGDSAAYFCASSRQGEGYTFGSGTRLTVV.

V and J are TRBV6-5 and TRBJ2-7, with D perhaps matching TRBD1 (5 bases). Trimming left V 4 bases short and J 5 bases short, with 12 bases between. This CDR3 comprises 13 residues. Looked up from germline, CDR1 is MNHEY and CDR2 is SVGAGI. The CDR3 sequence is CASSFDSRNEQYF. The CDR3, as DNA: TGTGCCAGCAGTTTTGACAGTCGGAACGAGCAGTACTTC.

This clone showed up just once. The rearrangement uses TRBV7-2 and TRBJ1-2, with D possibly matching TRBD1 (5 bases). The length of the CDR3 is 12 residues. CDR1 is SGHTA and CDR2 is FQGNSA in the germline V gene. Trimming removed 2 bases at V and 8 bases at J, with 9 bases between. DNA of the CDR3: TGTGCCAGCAGCTTAACCGCAGGGGGCTACACCTTC. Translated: CASSLTAGGYTF.

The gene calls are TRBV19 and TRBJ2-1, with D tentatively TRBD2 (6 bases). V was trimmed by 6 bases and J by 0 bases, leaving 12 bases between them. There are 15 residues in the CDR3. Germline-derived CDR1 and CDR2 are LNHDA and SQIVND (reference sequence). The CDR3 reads CASRGTYNSYNEQFF. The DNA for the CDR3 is TGTGCCAGTAGGGGGACTTACAACTCCTACAATGAGCAGTTCTTC.

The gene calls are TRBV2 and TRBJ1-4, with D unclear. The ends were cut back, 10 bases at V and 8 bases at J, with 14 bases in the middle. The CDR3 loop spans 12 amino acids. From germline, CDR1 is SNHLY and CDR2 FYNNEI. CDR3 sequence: CANGPVVEKLFF. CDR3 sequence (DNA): TGTGCCAACGGGCCGGTGGTGGAAAAACTGTTTTTT. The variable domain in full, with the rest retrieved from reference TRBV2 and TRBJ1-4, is EPEVTQTPSHQVTQMGQEVILRCVPISNHLYFYWYRQILGQKVEFLVSFYNNEISEKSEIFDDQFSVERPDGSNFTLKIRSTKLEDSAMYFCANGPVVEKLFFGSGTQLSVL.

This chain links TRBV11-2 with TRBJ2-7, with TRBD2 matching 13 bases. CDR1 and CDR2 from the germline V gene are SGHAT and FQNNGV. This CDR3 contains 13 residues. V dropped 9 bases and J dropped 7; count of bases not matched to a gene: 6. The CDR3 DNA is TGTGCCAGTAAGACTAGCGGGAGGAATGAGCAGTACTTC. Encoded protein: CASKTSGRNEQYF.

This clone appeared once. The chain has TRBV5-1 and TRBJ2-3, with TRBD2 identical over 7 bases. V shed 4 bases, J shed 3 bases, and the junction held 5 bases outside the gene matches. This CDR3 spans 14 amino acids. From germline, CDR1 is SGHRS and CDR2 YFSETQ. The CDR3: CASSGGVITDTQYF. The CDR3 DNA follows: TGCGCCAGCAGCGGGGGGGTTATAACAGATACGCAGTATTTT.

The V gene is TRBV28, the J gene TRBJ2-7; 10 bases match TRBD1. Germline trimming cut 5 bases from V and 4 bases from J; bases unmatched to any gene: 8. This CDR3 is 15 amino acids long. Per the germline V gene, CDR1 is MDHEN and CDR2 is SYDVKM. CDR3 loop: CASSGPGQGPYEQYF. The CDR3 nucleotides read TGTGCCAGCAGTGGACCGGGACAGGGGCCGTACGAGCAGTACTTC.

CDR3 nucleotide sequence: TGTGCCAGCACGGTTGGTCGAGCGGGGGGCCTCCTGAGCTCCTACAATGAGCAGTTCTTC. This translates into CASTVGRAGGLLSSYNEQFF. The V call is TRBV2, the J call TRBJ2-1; 9 bases align to TRBD2. Germline V gene lookup returns CDR1 SNHLY and CDR2 FYNNEI. This CDR3 has 20 residues. Germline trimming cut 7 bases from V and 0 bases from J; bases unmatched to any gene: 19.

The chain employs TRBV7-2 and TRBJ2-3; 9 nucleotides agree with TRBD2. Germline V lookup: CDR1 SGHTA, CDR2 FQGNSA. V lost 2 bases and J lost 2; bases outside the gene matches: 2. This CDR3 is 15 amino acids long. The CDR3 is CASSLLAGFTDTQYF. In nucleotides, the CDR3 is TGTGCCAGCAGCTTACTAGCGGGGTTCACAGATACGCAGTATTTT.

The CDR3: CASSPRTVVGSNYGYTF. As DNA, the CDR3 is TGTGCCAGCAGTCCCCGGACAGTGGTGGGCTCTAACTATGGCTACACCTTC. The V and J genes are TRBV27 and TRBJ1-2; weak D call: TRBD1 (6 bases). The germline V gene encodes CDR1 MNHEY and CDR2 SMNVEV (reference sequence). The CDR3 spans 17 residues. Deletions cut 5 bases from V and 0 bases from J, with 19 bases between.

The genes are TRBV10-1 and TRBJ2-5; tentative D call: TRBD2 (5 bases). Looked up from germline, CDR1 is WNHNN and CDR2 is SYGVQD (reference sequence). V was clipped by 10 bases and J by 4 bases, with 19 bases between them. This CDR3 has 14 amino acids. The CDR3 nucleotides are TGCGCCAACCTAACACTAGAGCACCGAGAGACCCAGTACTTC. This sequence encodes CANLTLEHRETQYF.

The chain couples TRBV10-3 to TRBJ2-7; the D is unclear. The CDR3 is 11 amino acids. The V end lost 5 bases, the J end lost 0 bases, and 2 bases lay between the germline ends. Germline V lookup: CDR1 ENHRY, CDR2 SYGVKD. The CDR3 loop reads CAISSSYEQYF. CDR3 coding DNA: TGTGCCATCAGTAGCTCCTACGAGCAGTACTTC.

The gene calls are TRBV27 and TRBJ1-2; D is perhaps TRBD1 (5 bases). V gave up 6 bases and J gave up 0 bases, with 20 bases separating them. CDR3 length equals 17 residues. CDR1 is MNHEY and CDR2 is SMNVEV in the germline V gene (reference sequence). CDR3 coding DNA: TGTGCCAGCAGAACGAGGGACTCCCGAGGAGCTAACTATGGCTACACCTTC. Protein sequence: CASRTRDSRGANYGYTF.

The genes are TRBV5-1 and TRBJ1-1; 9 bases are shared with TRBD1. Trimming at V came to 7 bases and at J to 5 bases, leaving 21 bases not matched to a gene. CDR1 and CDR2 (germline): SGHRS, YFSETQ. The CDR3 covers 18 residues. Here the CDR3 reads CASSYRGDRAWWGTEAFF. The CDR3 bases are TGCGCCAGCTCCTATAGAGGGGACAGGGCCTGGTGGGGGACTGAAGCTTTCTTT. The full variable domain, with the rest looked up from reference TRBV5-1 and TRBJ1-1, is KAGVTQTPRYLIKTRGQQVTLSCSPISGHRSVSWYQQTPGQGLQFLFEYFSETQRNKGNFPGRFSGRQFSNSRSEMNVSTLELGDSALYLCASSYRGDRAWWGTEAFFGQGTRLTVV.

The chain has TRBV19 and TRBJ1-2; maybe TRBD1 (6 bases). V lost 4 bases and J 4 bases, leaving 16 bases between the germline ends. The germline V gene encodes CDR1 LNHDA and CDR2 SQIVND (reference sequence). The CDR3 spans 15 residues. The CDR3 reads CASSTQGKVSYGYTF. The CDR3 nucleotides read TGTGCCAGTAGTACTCAGGGGAAGGTTTCCTATGGCTACACCTTC.

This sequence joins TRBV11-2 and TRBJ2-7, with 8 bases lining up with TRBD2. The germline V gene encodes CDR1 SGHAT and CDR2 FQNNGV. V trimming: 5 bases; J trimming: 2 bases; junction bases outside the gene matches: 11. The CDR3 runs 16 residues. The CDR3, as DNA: TGTGCCAGCAGCCCTACCAGAAGGACTAGCACCTACGAGCAGTACTTC. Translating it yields CASSPTRRTSTYEQYF.

The CDR3 sequence is CASSLTWTRGYNEQFF. The CDR3 DNA is TGTGCCAGCAGCTTAACGTGGACGCGGGGGTACAATGAGCAGTTCTTC. The rearrangement links TRBV7-3 to TRBJ2-1, with TRBD2 identical over 7 bases. The V segment lost 0 bases and the J segment 4 bases; nucleotides outside the gene matches: 6. The germline V gene encodes CDR1 SGHTA and CDR2 FQGTGA. CDR3 length: 16 residues.

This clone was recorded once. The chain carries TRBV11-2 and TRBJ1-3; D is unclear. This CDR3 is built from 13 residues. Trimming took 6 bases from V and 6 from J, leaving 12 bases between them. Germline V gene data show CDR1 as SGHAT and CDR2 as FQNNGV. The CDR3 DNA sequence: TGTGCCAGCAGACTTAATTTGGAAAACACCATATATTTT. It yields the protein CASRLNLENTIYF.

For the CDR3, the DNA is TGTGCCAGCAGCCCCAAAGGTGGATCTGAAGCTTTCTTT. Amino acids: CASSPKGGSEAFF. The chain has TRBV7-8 and TRBJ1-1, with D hard to call. Germline assignment: CDR1 SGHVS and CDR2 FQNEAQ. This CDR3 has 13 residues. Trimming took 5 bases from V and 6 from J, leaving 13 bases between them.

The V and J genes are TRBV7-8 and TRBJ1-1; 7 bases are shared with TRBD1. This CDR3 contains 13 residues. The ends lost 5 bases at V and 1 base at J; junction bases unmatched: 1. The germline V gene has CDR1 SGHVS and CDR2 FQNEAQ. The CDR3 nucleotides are TGTGCCAGCAGCCGACAGGGGAACACTGAAGCTTTCTTT. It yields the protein CASSRQGNTEAFF.

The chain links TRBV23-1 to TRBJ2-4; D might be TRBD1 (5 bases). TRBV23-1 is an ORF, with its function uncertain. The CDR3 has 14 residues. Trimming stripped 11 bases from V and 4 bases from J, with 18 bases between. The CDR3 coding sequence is TGCGCCCCCCACCCAGGGCGTCAGAAAAACATTCAGTACTTC. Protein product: CAPHPGRQKNIQYF.